A few counts support the clone carrying this T cell receptor beta chain. Its antigen is as yet unknown. The data belong to a study of Ad26.COV2.S vaccination and SARS-CoV-2 variants. Study-level points and caveats: Vaccinated and placebo-treated recipients had similar non-spike TCR breadth.

The data were produced by immunoSEQ multiplex PCR, yet TCRdb's version contains in-frame clones alone and is incomplete. In the table there are roughly 400,000 clones, 92% of which are singletons. Per germline, CDR1 SGHNT and CDR2 YYREEE (reference sequence). V shed 5 bases and J shed 4 bases, with 18 bases lying between them. The CDR3 consists of 15 residues. The treatment denotes: roughly 18 received Ad26.COV2.S at low or high dose, single or two shots; several received placebo; per-sample allocation not given. Repertoires come from day 63 after the first vaccine or placebo injection. V usage is TRBV5-4 and J usage is TRBJ1-2; no clear D gene. This clonotype was sampled from a person aged 18-65 years who received the Ad26.COV2.S COVID-19 vaccine or a placebo. Sequenced material: peripheral blood, taken in a trial of Ad26.COV2.S vaccine versus placebo. The CDR3 region has the DNA TGTGCCAGCAGACATAATACACGGTGGGGCTATGGCTACACCTTC. It is translated as CASRHNTRWGYGYTF.